This entry features one TCR beta chain sequence. The antigen remains undetermined. Profiling relied on immunoSEQ multiplex PCR, and the TCRdb table lists in-frame clones only, not all of them. The table lists roughly 2.5 million clones, more than 90% of them singletons. The data originate from a study of shared clonotypes between healthy human individuals. The overall study: Each donor contributed plates that comprised three CD4 naive, three CD4 memory, two CD8 naive and one CD8 memory. Regarding the study as a whole: Memory subsets had estimated richness that was generally smaller than that of naive subsets.

This CDR3 comprises 15 residues. Germline loops: CDR1 SGHTA, CDR2 FQGNSA. V lost 7 bases and J 0 bases, leaving 12 bases between the germline ends. The authors divided CD4+ cells into CD45RA+ naive and CD45RA-negative memory subsets. The source material was naive CD4+ T cells sorted from blood. Sample subset: CD45RA+ positively selected. The sequence derives from a man younger than 35 in good health. The chain joins TRBV7-2 to TRBJ2-2; D is possibly TRBD2 (6 bases). The CDR3 protein is CASTRRGTNTGELFF. The CDR3 bases are TGTGCCAGCACCCGACGGGGGACGAACACCGGGGAGCTGTTTTTT.